The 25 T cell receptor beta chains below come from one sample, sequenced in a study of siplizumab effects on memory and regulatory T cells (dated by TCRdb to about 2019). Library construction relied on the immunoSEQ multiplex PCR assay. In its TCRdb copy, this immuneACCESS table keeps in-frame sequences only and misses some clones. Where compared with another copy, unresolved V genes explain less than half of these, and the others have no known cause. The sample table holds about 100,000 clones, of which more than 90% were seen once. About 2.4% of the sample is in the top ten clones. Sequenced input: CD4+ T cells sorted from blood. Receptors originate from a human donor in good health. Some clones in this sample may be carry-over from other donors' samples.

The chain carries TRBV5-1 and TRBJ2-7; TRBD1 matches 9 bases. This CDR3 has 14 residues. Trimming took 3 bases from V and 5 from J; bases not matched to a gene: 6. Germline assignment: CDR1 SGHRS and CDR2 YFSETQ. The CDR3 DNA reads TGCGCCAGCAGCTCTCGACAGGGGGACAACGAGCAGTACTTC. Amino acid sequence: CASSSRQGDNEQYF.

This clone has just a few counts. The chain links TRBV6-6 to TRBJ1-2; D ambiguous. This CDR3 has 13 residues. In germline, CDR1 is MNHNY, CDR2 SVGAGI (reference sequence). Trimming stripped 0 bases from V and 6 bases from J, with 8 bases between. For the CDR3, the DNA is TGTGCCAGCAGTTACTCAGTAGACCATGGCTACACCTTC. It translates to CASSYSVDHGYTF.

The gene calls are TRBV19 and TRBJ2-7, with unresolved D. Germline V gene data show CDR1 as LNHDA and CDR2 as SQIVND (reference sequence). The V gene lost 3 bases and the J gene lost 6 bases, with 18 bases spanning the gap. The CDR3 totals 15 residues. CDR3 DNA: TGTGCCAGTAGTATGACGGGCGGCACCTCGAGCGAGCAGTACTTC. Translation: CASSMTGGTSSEQYF. The full variable domain, rest sourced from reference TRBV19 and TRBJ2-7, is DGGITQSPKYLFRKEGQNVTLSCEQNLNHDAMYWYRQDPGQGLRLIYYSQIVNDFQKGDIAEGYSVSREKKESFPLTVTSAQKNPTAFYLCASSMTGGTSSEQYFGPGTRLTVT.

The V call is TRBV6-1, the J call TRBJ1-2; D may be TRBD1 (6 bases). The CDR3 is made up of 15 amino acids. The V and J ends lost 5 bases and 0 bases respectively, with 13 bases between them. Germline V lookup: CDR1 MNHNS, CDR2 SASEGT. In DNA, the CDR3 is TGTGCCAGCAGTTGGGGGGGGGCAGCTAACTATGGCTACACCTTC. It is translated as CASSWGGAANYGYTF.

This chain connects TRBV30 to TRBJ2-3; D is unresolved. The CDR3 is 14 amino acids. Germline CDR1 is GTSNPN and CDR2 is SVGIG (reference sequence). Trimming cost V 0 bases and J 5 bases, with 12 bases left between them. CDR3 nucleotide sequence: TGTGCCTGGAGTGTACTTCGTAGACAAGATACGCAGTATTTT. Translating gives CAWSVLRRQDTQYF. The full variable domain, in which reference TRBV30 and TRBJ2-3 provide the parts outside the CDR3, is SQTIHQWPATLVQPVGSPLSLECTVEGTSNPNLYWYRQAAGRGLQLLFYSVGIGQISSEVPQNLSASRPQDRQFILSSKKLLLSDSGFYLCAWSVLRRQDTQYFGPGTRLTVL.

The chain has TRBV9 and TRBJ2-1; maybe TRBD2 (6 bases). This CDR3 has 15 amino acids. Per the germline V gene, CDR1 is SGDLS and CDR2 is YYNGEE. Trimming pared 0 bases from V and 10 bases from J, leaving 17 bases between. This CDR3 is CASSVGGGQGGEQFF. DNA of the CDR3: TGTGCCAGCAGCGTAGGAGGAGGGCAGGGTGGCGAGCAGTTCTTC.

CDR3: CASSQGFGRDIQYF. CDR3 nucleotide sequence: TGCGCCAGCAGCCAAGGATTCGGGCGAGACATTCAGTACTTC. The rearrangement joins TRBV4-1 to TRBJ2-4; no reliable D call. The V gene's germline CDR1 is MGHRA and CDR2 YSYEKL. V was pared by 1 base and J by 8 bases, with 12 bases between. The CDR3 loop spans 14 amino acids.

The J gene is TRBJ1-4, the V gene TRBV5-6; 9 positions match TRBD1. This CDR3 region has 14 residues. The germline CDR1 and CDR2 sequences are SGHDT and YYEEEE. The V and J ends lost 4 bases and 5 bases, in that order; junction bases with no gene match: 3. CDR3 sequence reads: CASSHGTGNEKLFF. The CDR3 DNA follows: TGTGCCAGCAGCCACGGGACAGGGAATGAAAAACTGTTTTTT.

This chain joins TRBV7-2 and TRBJ2-1; possibly TRBD1 or TRBD2 for D (6 bases each). V was trimmed by 1 base and J by 9 bases, leaving 13 bases between them. This CDR3 has 14 amino acids. Germline V gene lookup returns CDR1 SGHTA and CDR2 FQGNSA. The CDR3 DNA follows: TGTGCCAGCAGCTTAGGGGGGGCACAACGTGAGCAGTTCTTC. This gives the protein CASSLGGAQREQFF.

The chain uses TRBV5-5 and TRBJ1-4; weak D call: TRBD1 (6 bases). The CDR3 consists of 16 residues. V lost 4 bases and J lost 0, with 13 bases in between. Germline CDR1 reads SGHKS; CDR2 reads YYEKEE (reference sequence). The DNA of the CDR3 is TGTGCCAGCAGCCGCCGACAGGAACCAACTAATGAAAAACTGTTTTTT. Encoded protein: CASSRRQEPTNEKLFF.

This clone has a single count. The gene calls are TRBV4-2 and TRBJ2-7; 11 nucleotides line up with TRBD1. CDR1 is LGHNA, CDR2 YNFKEQ, per germline. V lost 3 bases to trimming and J lost 6 bases; unmatched junction nucleotides: 7. The CDR3 runs 15 residues. Here the CDR3 DNA reads TGTGCCAGCAGCCAGCCCGGACAGGGGGCGCGCGAGCAGTACTTC. It is translated as CASSQPGQGAREQYF.

J is TRBJ1-6 and V is TRBV15; D call uncertain. Germline V gene sequence: CDR1 LNHNV, CDR2 YYDKDF (reference sequence). The CDR3 runs to 14 residues. V lost 0 bases to trimming and J lost 5 bases, with 5 bases between them. The DNA for the CDR3 is TGTGCCACCAGCAGAGACGTAAATAATTCACCCCTCCACTTT. Its protein product is CATSRDVNNSPLHF.

This rearrangement joins TRBV6-6 to TRBJ2-3; D may be TRBD1 (5 bases). The CDR3 runs 15 residues. V lost 0 bases, J lost 4 bases, and 11 bases lay in between. Germline-derived CDR1 and CDR2 are MNHNY and SVGAGI (reference sequence). CDR3 residues: CASSYSQGFADTQYF. DNA of the CDR3: TGTGCCAGCAGTTACTCTCAGGGTTTCGCAGATACGCAGTATTTT.

The chain links TRBV25-1 to TRBJ2-7; the D gene is possibly TRBD1 (5 bases). The V end lost 4 bases, the J end lost 3 bases, and 7 bases lay between the germline ends. The CDR3 is made up of 12 amino acids. Per the germline V gene, CDR1 is MGHDK and CDR2 is SYGVNS. The chain's CDR3 is CASSVDSYEQYF. In nucleotides, the CDR3 is TGTGCCAGCAGTGTTGACAGCTACGAGCAGTACTTC.

This rearrangement joins TRBV10-3 to TRBJ1-1, with a possible D match to TRBD1 (6 bases). The germline V gene encodes CDR1 ENHRY and CDR2 SYGVKD. The CDR3 length is 13 residues. V lost 4 bases and J lost 3, with 9 bases in between. CDR3 coding DNA: TGTGCCATCAGTGGGGGGGCATACACTGAAGCTTTCTTT. Residues: CAISGGAYTEAFF.

The chain recombines TRBV10-2 with TRBJ2-1, with 8 positions matching TRBD2. Germline values: CDR1 WSHSY, CDR2 SAAADI. The CDR3 extends over 14 amino acids. The ends lost 7 bases at V and 3 bases at J; junction bases unmatched: 5. This chain's CDR3 is CASTTSGDYNEQFF. The DNA for the CDR3 is TGCGCCAGCACAACTAGCGGCGACTACAATGAGCAGTTCTTC.

The rearrangement joins TRBV6-1 to TRBJ2-5, with no clear D. TRBJ2-7 matches the DNA end more closely, so the J call is doubtful. CDR3 size: 14 residues. CDR1 and CDR2 (germline): MNHNS, SASEGT. The CDR3 reads CASSETGVKYEQYF. The CDR3 region has the DNA TGTGCCAGCAGTGAAACGGGTGTCAAGTACGAGCAGTACTTC.

The rearrangement joins TRBV5-1 to TRBJ2-1; 8 nucleotides agree with TRBD2. This CDR3 has 17 amino acids. Germline V CDR1 and CDR2: SGHRS, YFSETQ. V was pared by 0 bases and J by 7 bases, with 12 bases of the junction left unmatched. CDR3: CASSLVARVSGKNEQFF. The CDR3 DNA sequence: TGCGCCAGCAGCTTGGTGGCCCGAGTTAGCGGGAAAAATGAGCAGTTCTTC.

This chain uses TRBV5-6 with TRBJ2-1; TRBD2 matches at 8 bases. This CDR3 is built from 17 residues. Germline V gene lookup returns CDR1 SGHDT and CDR2 YYEEEE. Trimming cost V 0 bases and J 6 bases; bases outside gene matches: 11. The CDR3 bases are TGTGCCAGCAGCTTGGGGCTAGCGGGCGTTGGCGGCAATGAGCAGTTCTTC. Translation: CASSLGLAGVGGNEQFF.

The chain joins TRBV28 to TRBJ1-2; maybe TRBD1 (6 bases). V lost 3 bases and J lost 4, with 12 bases in between. From germline, CDR1 is MDHEN and CDR2 SYDVKM. The CDR3 runs 14 residues. CDR3 sequence reads: CASSFSGDTYGYTF. CDR3 DNA: TGTGCCAGCAGTTTTTCTGGGGACACCTATGGCTACACCTTC.

V gene TRBV28 combines with J gene TRBJ2-1, with D unclear. Germline V gene sequence: CDR1 MDHEN, CDR2 SYDVKM. The V gene lost 5 bases and the J gene lost 3 bases, with 20 bases spanning the gap. This CDR3 is built from 17 residues. CDR3 nucleotides: TGTGCCAGCAGTCCCCCTCGGAGTGGGTGGTTCTACAATGAGCAGTTCTTC. Its translation is CASSPPRSGWFYNEQFF. Complete variable domain (other parts from reference TRBV28 and TRBJ2-1): DVKVTQSSRYLVKRTGEKVFLECVQDMDHENMFWYRQDPGLGLRLIYFSYDVKMKEKGDIPEGYSVSREKKERFSLILESASTNQTSMYLCASSPPRSGWFYNEQFFGPGTRLTVL.

The chain is built from TRBV30 and TRBJ1-4; TRBD1 matches 7 bases. This CDR3 is built from 14 residues. Germline V gives CDR1 GTSNPN, CDR2 SVGIG (reference sequence). Trimming at V came to 4 bases and at J to 5 bases, leaving 7 bases not matched to a gene. CDR3 sequence (DNA): TGTGCCTGGAAAAAGACAGGGTCGAATGAAAAACTGTTTTTT. This gives the protein CAWKKTGSNEKLFF.

This chain connects TRBV10-3 to TRBJ1-2, with D possibly matching TRBD1 (6 bases). The CDR3 runs to 14 residues. In germline, CDR1 is ENHRY, CDR2 SYGVKD. Trimming cost V 2 bases and J 3 bases, with 10 bases left between them. The CDR3 here is CAISEAHRDYGYTF. The CDR3 bases are TGTGCCATCAGTGAGGCGCACAGGGACTATGGCTACACCTTC.

The chain carries TRBV5-1 and TRBJ2-1, with D perhaps given as TRBD1 or TRBD2 (5 bases each). Germline CDR1 and CDR2: SGHRS and YFSETQ. The CDR3 consists of 15 residues. Trimming removed 0 bases from V and 8 bases from J, with 15 bases in between. The CDR3 nucleotides read TGCGCCAGCAGCTTGGGGTCGGGACCCCAGGATGAGCAGTTCTTC. Translating it yields CASSLGSGPQDEQFF.

This clone was counted once. This rearrangement joins TRBV27 to TRBJ2-7; D possibly corresponds to TRBD1 (5 bases). The V gene lost 5 bases and the J gene lost 3 bases, with 8 bases spanning the gap. CDR1 MNHEY and CDR2 SMNVEV come from the germline V gene (reference sequence). The CDR3 loop spans 12 amino acids. The CDR3 DNA reads as TGTGCCAGCAGTGGAGACAGCTACGAGCAGTACTTC. Translated, it gives CASSGDSYEQYF.